The rows below give T cell receptor beta chains drawn from one sample of a study of T cells of healthy individuals. MiXCR, applied by TCRdb to the 5' RACE reads, yields one record per CDR3 protein. The data show more than 85,000 distinct CDR3 sequences, under 20% seen once. The receptors here all came from a human donor in good health. Each CDR3 is given with its conserved first and last residue. Fields, in order: clone size, J gene, D gene, V gene, CDR3 DNA, CDR3 protein. A D gene is named only where the DNA matches it firmly. Rows may omit the clone size; those that give it use once, few, many or a size class.

many	TRBJ1-1	.	TRBV27	TGTGCCAGCAGTCGGGCCCGGACACGCAACACTGAAGCTTTCTTT	CASSRARTRNTEAFF
many	TRBJ2-1	TRBD2	TRBV3-1	TGTGCCAGCAGCCAAGATCGGAGAGCGGGAATACTTTACAATGAGCAGTTCTTC	CASSQDRRAGILYNEQFF
few	TRBJ1-4	TRBD1	TRBV7-3	TGTGCCAGCAGCGCCCAGGGGGGAACTAATGAAAAACTGTTTTTT	CASSAQGGTNEKLFF
.	TRBJ2-3	.	TRBV11-3	TGTGCCAGCAGCTTCCGGCCAGGGACCACAGATACGCAGTATTTT	CASSFRPGTTDTQYF
many	TRBJ2-7	.	TRBV29-1	TGCAGCGCCCTTTCCAGACCTTCCTACGAGCAGTACTTC	CSALSRPSYEQYF
few	TRBJ1-5	.	TRBV28	TGTGCCAGCAGATTGGAGGGTTTGGGTCAGCCCCAGCATTTT	CASRLEGLGQPQHF
few	TRBJ2-7	.	TRBV21-1	TGTGCCAGCAGCAGCGACAGGGCAGAGTACTTC	CASSSDRAEYF
few	TRBJ2-1	.	TRBV9	TGTGCCAGCAGCGGTCGTGATGAGCAGTTCTTC	CASSGRDEQFF
.	TRBJ2-1	TRBD2	TRBV4-2	TGTGCCAGCAGCCTGAGACTAGCGGGAGGGTACAACAATGAGCAGTTCTTC	CASSLRLAGGYNNEQFF
many	TRBJ2-1	.	TRBV21-1	TGTGCCAGTCCCTTGGGGGTCTCCTACAATGAGCAGTTCTTC	CASPLGVSYNEQFF
.	TRBJ1-4	.	TRBV7-9	TGTGCCAGCAGCCCCGGGCCAGTGGAAAAACTGTTTTTT	CASSPGPVEKLFF
many	TRBJ1-6	.	TRBV20-1	TGCAGTGCTCAAGGACAGAACTCCTATAATTCACCCCTCCACTTT	CSAQGQNSYNSPLHF
few	TRBJ2-5	.	TRBV6-2/TRBV6-3	TGTGCCAGCAGTTTCCAGCGGACTAAGCGAGGAGAGACCCAGTACTTC	CASSFQRTKRGETQYF
few	TRBJ2-2	.	TRBV15	TGTGCCACCAGCAGAGATAAGGGTTACACCGGGGAGCTGTTTTTT	CATSRDKGYTGELFF
.	TRBJ1-1	TRBD1	TRBV12-3/TRBV12-4	TGTGCCAGCAGCCGTCGGACAGGGCCCTTGAACACTGAAGCTTTCTTT	CASSRRTGPLNTEAFF
.	TRBJ1-2	.	TRBV4-3	TGCGCCAGCAGCCAAGGGGCCTTTTCGGGGGGCTACACCTTC	CASSQGAFSGGYTF
.	TRBJ1-4	.	TRBV20-1	TGCAGTGCTAGAGGGTCAAGGGGTGAAAAACTGTTTTTT	CSARGSRGEKLFF
many	TRBJ2-1	.	TRBV3-1	TGTGCCAGCAGCCAAGGCAACAGGGATGAGCAGTTCTTC	CASSQGNRDEQFF
.	TRBJ2-3	TRBD2	TRBV5-1	TGCGCCAGCAGCTTGGCTACTAGCGGGAGTACAGATACGCAGTATTTT	CASSLATSGSTDTQYF
.	TRBJ1-5	.	TRBV27	TGTGCCAGCAGTTTAAAGGCACAACAGGGACTTACAAATCAGCCCCAGCATTTT	CASSLKAQQGLTNQPQHF
many	TRBJ2-7	.	TRBV30	TGTGCCTGGAGTGTAGGTCAGTCCTACGAGCAGTACTTC	CAWSVGQSYEQYF
.	TRBJ1-1	.	TRBV4-3	TGCGCCAGCAGCCATGCGGGGGCCGTCACTGAAGCTTTCTTT	CASSHAGAVTEAFF
.	TRBJ1-4	.	TRBV28	TGTGCCAGCAGTTTGGCAGGCGCGGGGGATGAAAAACTGTTTTTT	CASSLAGAGDEKLFF
few	TRBJ2-3	.	TRBV6-9	TGTGCCAGCAGTTATTCGATTCCGGGGCCAGATACGCAGTATTTT	CASSYSIPGPDTQYF
few	TRBJ2-3	.	TRBV4-1	TGCGCCAGCAGCAAAGTTAGGGGAACTAGCACAGATACGCAGTATTTT	CASSKVRGTSTDTQYF
.	TRBJ2-3	TRBD2	TRBV9	TGTGCCAGCAAAACTTCTAGCGGGAGCACAGATACGCAGTATTTT	CASKTSSGSTDTQYF
few	TRBJ2-2	.	TRBV2	TGTGCCAGCAGTGGGCCAAGAGGGGCGAGTACCGGGGAGCTGTTTTTT	CASSGPRGASTGELFF
few	TRBJ2-4	TRBD1	TRBV6-2/TRBV6-3	TGTGCCAGCAGTCCAGGGGGTTCGGCCAAAAACATTCAGTACTTC	CASSPGGSAKNIQYF
many	TRBJ2-3	.	TRBV9	TGTGCCAGCAGCGTAGCAAGGGATCGAAGCACAGATACGCAGTATTTT	CASSVARDRSTDTQYF
few	TRBJ2-1	TRBD1	TRBV7-8	TGTGCCAGCAGCTTAAGGGGACAGGGCTACAATGAGCAGTTCTTC	CASSLRGQGYNEQFF
few	TRBJ2-1	.	TRBV12-3/TRBV12-4	TGTGCCAGCAGTTTCTTCTTTGGTGGGGGCCCCTCCTACAATGAGCAGTTCTTC	CASSFFFGGGPSYNEQFF
.	TRBJ2-1	TRBD1	TRBV12-3/TRBV12-4	TGTGCCAGCAGTCCAGGGGGCAGGGACCCTCTATATTTGGGGGCCTACAATGAGCAGTTCTTC	CASSPGGRDPLYLGAYNEQFF
few	TRBJ2-5	TRBD1	TRBV10-3	TGTGCCATCAGTGTCGACAGGGCTCCCGGGGAGACCCAGTACTTC	CAISVDRAPGETQYF
.	TRBJ2-5	.	TRBV2	TGTGCCAGCAGCGGATCAGGGGATTTGATGGAGACCCAGTACTTC	CASSGSGDLMETQYF
few	TRBJ2-2	.	TRBV4-2	TGTGCCAGCAGCCAAGATGGGGGTGTTGGCGGGGAGCTGTTTTTT	CASSQDGGVGGELFF
.	TRBJ1-1	.	TRBV7-8	TGTGCCAGCAGCTTACAGGCGATGAACACTGAAGCTTTCTTT	CASSLQAMNTEAFF
.	TRBJ2-2	TRBD2	TRBV7-2	TGTGCCAGCAGCTTAATTAAGCGGGGGGGCCCGACGGCCGGGGAGCTGTTTTTT	CASSLIKRGGPTAGELFF
.	TRBJ2-7	.	TRBV18	TGTGCCAGCTCACCACCAGCGCGCTACGAGCAGTACTTC	CASSPPARYEQYF
many	TRBJ1-5	TRBD1	TRBV6-5	TGTGCCAGCCGGGGACAGGGGATGGGTCAGCCCCAGCATTTT	CASRGQGMGQPQHF
many	TRBJ1-1	TRBD1	TRBV5-6	TGTGCCAGCAGCTGGGGACAGGGAAGGACTGAAGCTTTCTTT	CASSWGQGRTEAFF
few	TRBJ2-3	TRBD2	TRBV4-3	TGCGCCAGCAGCCAAGATCCCCCCCAGCGGGGAGGCGAAGATACGCAGTATTTT	CASSQDPPQRGGEDTQYF
many	TRBJ2-1	TRBD2	TRBV4-3	TGCGCCAGCAGCCAAGATCTTTGGGCTAGCGGGAGGGCCGGCTACAATGAGCAGTTCTTC	CASSQDLWASGRAGYNEQFF